The clone carrying this T cell receptor (beta chain) was counted between two and nine times. Antigen: not known. The CDR3 has 14 residues. V lost 5 bases and J 3 bases, leaving 13 bases between the germline ends. Germline-derived CDR1 and CDR2 are SGHVS and FNYEAQ. This entry comes from a study of beta chain features in type 1 diabetes. The isolated RNA, all of it, was reverse transcribed, so expressed TCRB transcripts were what got sequenced. Repertoires were generated with immunoSEQ multiplex PCR, while TCRdb's copy carries only in-frame clones and drops some. The sample has about 160,000 clones, 7% to 9% seen once. Study conclusions and caveats: A moderate, significant TCRB CDR3 shortening appeared in type 1 diabetes across four CD4+ subsets.

Material: central memory CD4+ T cells from blood. The sequence came from a man younger than 35 with type 1 diabetes. The chain uses TRBV7-6 and TRBJ2-5; possibly TRBD2 for D (5 bases). The CDR3: CASSLDPGKETQYF. The CDR3 region has the DNA TGTGCCAGCAGCCTGGACCCGGGGAAAGAGACCCAGTACTTC.